The rows below give T cell receptor beta chains drawn from one sample of a study of T cells in Graves' hyperthyroidism and ophthalmopathy. Each CDR3 protein is one row after TCRdb ran MiXCR on the multiplex PCR reads. Of some 490,000 distinct CDR3 sequences in the sample, roughly 23% were seen once. Sequenced input: blood. These receptors came from a woman in her 70s with Graves' ophthalmopathy. Each CDR3 is given with its conserved first and last residue. The order of the fields is D gene, V gene, J gene, clone size, CDR3 DNA, CDR3 protein. D genes are given only for firm matches. The size of a clone is reported for some rows only, either as once, few or many, or as a class for expanded clones.

>-|TRBV12-3/TRBV12-4|TRBJ2-4|-
TGTGCCAGCAGCCTCGACGTAGCCAAAAACATTCAGTACTTC
CASSLDVAKNIQYF
>-|TRBV3-1|TRBJ2-7|-
TGTGCCAGCAGCCAAGATCCAGGGGACCACGAGCAGTACTTC
CASSQDPGDHEQYF
>TRBD1|TRBV3-1|TRBJ2-7|many
TGTGCCAGCAGCCAATGGGACAGGAGGAACGAGCAGTACTTC
CASSQWDRRNEQYF
>-|TRBV19|TRBJ1-1|few
TGTGCCAGTAGTCCCGGGCCCCAAGGAGCTGAAGCTTTCTTT
CASSPGPQGAEAFF
>TRBD1|TRBV25-1|TRBJ1-1|many
TGTGCCAGCAGTGTAGGCCGACAGGGTGGCACTGAAGCTTTCTTT
CASSVGRQGGTEAFF
>-|TRBV6-2/TRBV6-3|TRBJ2-5|few
TGTGCCAGCAGTTACCCCTTCGGGGGAGAGCCGACCCAGTACTTC
CASSYPFGGEPTQYF
>-|TRBV24-1|TRBJ2-1|-
TGTGCCACCTGGGGATGGGGACCCTCCGGGAATGAGCAGTTCTTC
CATWGWGPSGNEQFF
>-|TRBV6-5|TRBJ2-3|few
TGTGCCAGCAGTTACTCAAGGGGGTGGGGAGATACGCAGTATTTT
CASSYSRGWGDTQYF
>-|TRBV7-9|TRBJ2-3|-
TGTGCCAGCAGCCCCGGACCAAGCACAGATACGCAGTATTTT
CASSPGPSTDTQYF
>-|TRBV6-2/TRBV6-3|TRBJ1-1|few
TGTGCCAGCAGTTACACCACTGAAGCTTTCTTT
CASSYTTEAFF
>TRBD2|TRBV6-2/TRBV6-3|TRBJ2-1|-
TGTGCCAGCAGTTTTGTCCCGGGAGGGCCAAGAAATGAGCAGTTCTTC
CASSFVPGGPRNEQFF
>-|TRBV12-3/TRBV12-4|TRBJ2-3|many
TGTGCCAGCAGTTTATCAGGGCTCGGCACAGATACGCAGTATTTT
CASSLSGLGTDTQYF
>-|TRBV6-5|TRBJ1-5|-
TGTGCCAGCAGTTACTCAGGGGCGACTAATCAGCCCCAGCATTTT
CASSYSGATNQPQHF
>-|TRBV9|TRBJ1-6|-
TGTGCCAGCAGCCCAGAGGGCAAAAATAATTCACCCCTCCACTTT
CASSPEGKNNSPLHF
>TRBD1|TRBV28|TRBJ1-5|-
TGTGCCAGCAGTCCGTGGGACAGGGCCGGGTTCAATCAGCCCCAGCATTTT
CASSPWDRAGFNQPQHF
>-|TRBV6-5|TRBJ1-2|-
TGTGCCAGCAGTTACACAGGGTTTTCTGGCTACACCTTC
CASSYTGFSGYTF
>-|TRBV7-8|TRBJ1-2|few
TGTGCCAGCAGCTTGTGGGGATCCTATGGCTACACCTTC
CASSLWGSYGYTF
>TRBD1|TRBV4-1|TRBJ1-4|many
TGCGCCAGCAGCCAAGATGTTGGGACAGGGGCGGAAAAACTGTTTTTT
CASSQDVGTGAEKLFF
>-|TRBV19|TRBJ2-2|-
TGTGCCAGTAGGAGATCAGGTGGCGTCACCGGGGAGCTGTTTTTT
CASRRSGGVTGELFF
>-|TRBV6-1|TRBJ1-1|-
TGTGCCACCGGCCGGGGGGACACTGAAGCTTTCTTT
CATGRGDTEAFF
>-|TRBV6-5|TRBJ2-4|few
TGTGCCAGCAGTTACCGCCGACCCGATTTAGGGTGGGCCAAAAACATTCAGTACTTC
CASSYRRPDLGWAKNIQYF
>-|TRBV28|TRBJ1-1|few
TGTGCCAGCCTTACTTTTGGGTTGAACACTGAAGCTTTCTTT
CASLTFGLNTEAFF
>-|TRBV20-1|TRBJ1-5|-
TGCAGTGCTAGAAATAAGAACACAGGTGATCAGCCCCAGCATTTT
CSARNKNTGDQPQHF
>-|TRBV11-2|TRBJ2-1|many
TGTGCCAGCGCCCTTGCGGGTCCATACAATGAGCAGTTCTTC
CASALAGPYNEQFF
>-|TRBV12-3/TRBV12-4|TRBJ1-1|few
TGTGCCAGCAGTCCTAGAGGGACAAGAGCTTTCTTT
CASSPRGTRAFF
>-|TRBV7-6|TRBJ1-5|-
TGTGCCAGCAGCGCATATTACAGGGAAAAGAGCAATCAGCCCCAGCATTTT
CASSAYYREKSNQPQHF
>-|TRBV3-1|TRBJ2-3|-
TGTGCCAGCAGCCAAGAACATCAGGGCACAGATACGCAGTATTTT
CASSQEHQGTDTQYF
>-|TRBV12-3/TRBV12-4|TRBJ1-3|-
TGTGCCAGCAGTCCCATGGCTGGAAACACCATATATTTT
CASSPMAGNTIYF
>-|TRBV5-1|TRBJ2-5|-
TGCGCCAGCAGCCCGTCAGGGATGCAAGAGACCCAGTACTTC
CASSPSGMQETQYF
>TRBD1|TRBV6-1|TRBJ1-5|-
TGTGCCAGCAGCCGGGACAGGGTAACTCAGCCCCAGCATTTT
CASSRDRVTQPQHF
>TRBD2|TRBV20-1|TRBJ2-1|-
TGCGGGGTAGCGGGTAACTCCTACAATGAGCAGTTCTTC
CGVAGNSYNEQFF
>-|TRBV6-1|TRBJ1-5|many
TGTGCCAGCAGCTCGACAGGCTGGAATCAGCCCCAGCATTTT
CASSSTGWNQPQHF
>TRBD1|TRBV6-2/TRBV6-3|TRBJ1-3|-
TGTGCCAGCGCCAGGGGGAACACCATATATTTT
CASARGNTIYF
>-|TRBV6-1|TRBJ2-1|few
TGTGCCAGCAGTTTTGGACTTCTGGGCCATGAGCAGTTCTTC
CASSFGLLGHEQFF
>-|TRBV18|TRBJ2-7|few
TGTGCCAGCTCACCGAGTGCTGGACACGAGCAGTACTTC
CASSPSAGHEQYF
>TRBD2|TRBV7-2|TRBJ2-3|few
TGTGCCAGCAGCTTAGACCTAGCGGGCACTAGCACAGATACGCAGTATTTT
CASSLDLAGTSTDTQYF
>-|TRBV5-1|TRBJ2-7|few
TGCGCCAGCAGCTTCAATGGCGGGGACTCCTACGAGCAGTACTTC
CASSFNGGDSYEQYF
>-|TRBV6-1|TRBJ1-2|many
TGTGCCAGCAGCCGGACGGAGGGCTACACCTTC
CASSRTEGYTF
>-|TRBV6-1|TRBJ2-1|-
TGTGCCAGCAGCGCTAGGAGTGAGCAGTTCTTC
CASSARSEQFF
>TRBD1|TRBV12-5|TRBJ2-5|-
TGTGCTAGTGGTGGCCGGGACAGGGGTAAGACCCAGTACTTC
CASGGRDRGKTQYF
>-|TRBV5-6|TRBJ1-1|-
TGTGCCAGCAGCTTTGGGCCGCCGGGGGAAACTGAAGCTTTCTTT
CASSFGPPGETEAFF
>TRBD1|TRBV20-1|TRBJ2-1|-
TGCAGTGCTAGGGACAGGCAACTAAGCTCCTACAATGAGCAGTTCTTC
CSARDRQLSSYNEQFF
>TRBD1|TRBV6-1|TRBJ1-5|-
TGTGCCAGCAGTGGAAGGACAGGGGAGGGAGGGCCCCAGCATTTT
CASSGRTGEGGPQHF
>-|TRBV25-1|TRBJ2-5|-
TGTGCCAGCAGTCGCTACGAGACCCAGTACTTC
CASSRYETQYF
>-|TRBV20-1|TRBJ2-1|many
TGCAGTGCCCCCAGCGGACCCTTCTACAATGAGCAGTTCTTC
CSAPSGPFYNEQFF
>TRBD1|TRBV6-1|TRBJ1-2|-
TGTGCCAGCAGGTCCGGGACAGGGGTTTGGGGTGGCTACACCTTC
CASRSGTGVWGGYTF
>TRBD1|TRBV6-5|TRBJ2-3|-
TGTGCCAGCAGTTACTCTAGGACAGGGTATCACACAGATACGCAGTATTTT
CASSYSRTGYHTDTQYF
>-|TRBV6-4|TRBJ2-2|-
TGTGCCAGCAGTGACTCGATTGACACCGGGGAGCTGTTTTTT
CASSDSIDTGELFF
>TRBD1|TRBV27|TRBJ2-4|-
TGTGCCAGCAGTCCCGGGACAGTCCGAGCCAAAAACATTCAGTACTTC
CASSPGTVRAKNIQYF
>TRBD1|TRBV5-1|TRBJ2-1|-
TGCGCCAGCAGCTTGGGGGGGACAGAGTACAATGAGCAGTTCTTC
CASSLGGTEYNEQFF
>TRBD2|TRBV2|TRBJ2-6|few
TGTGCCAGCAGTCCCCCGGTGTGGGCGGGAGGCGCTGGGGCCAACGTCCTGACTTTC
CASSPPVWAGGAGANVLTF
>-|TRBV12-3/TRBV12-4|TRBJ2-3|many
TGTGCCAGCAGTTCAGGACTACTTACTAGCACAGATACGCAGTATTTT
CASSSGLLTSTDTQYF
>TRBD2|TRBV6-1|TRBJ2-1|few
TGTGCCAGCAGGCACCGTCTAGCGGGAACCTACAATGAGCAGTTCTTC
CASRHRLAGTYNEQFF
>-|TRBV7-2|TRBJ1-2|few
TGTGCCAGCAGCTTAGAGGACGGGGAGTGGAGGGGCTACACCTTC
CASSLEDGEWRGYTF
>TRBD2|TRBV20-1|TRBJ2-5|-
TGCAGTGCTACTACCCATGCGCCTAGCGGGAGATGGGAGACCCAGTACTTC
CSATTHAPSGRWETQYF
>TRBD2|TRBV28|TRBJ2-3|few
TGTGCCAGCAGTTTACTCCCTGGCGGCGGGGGAGATACGCAGTATTTT
CASSLLPGGGGDTQYF
>TRBD2|TRBV27|TRBJ2-2|few
TGTGCCAGCAGTTTTTACCACGGACTAGCTCCGGGCGGGGAGCTGTTTTTT
CASSFYHGLAPGGELFF